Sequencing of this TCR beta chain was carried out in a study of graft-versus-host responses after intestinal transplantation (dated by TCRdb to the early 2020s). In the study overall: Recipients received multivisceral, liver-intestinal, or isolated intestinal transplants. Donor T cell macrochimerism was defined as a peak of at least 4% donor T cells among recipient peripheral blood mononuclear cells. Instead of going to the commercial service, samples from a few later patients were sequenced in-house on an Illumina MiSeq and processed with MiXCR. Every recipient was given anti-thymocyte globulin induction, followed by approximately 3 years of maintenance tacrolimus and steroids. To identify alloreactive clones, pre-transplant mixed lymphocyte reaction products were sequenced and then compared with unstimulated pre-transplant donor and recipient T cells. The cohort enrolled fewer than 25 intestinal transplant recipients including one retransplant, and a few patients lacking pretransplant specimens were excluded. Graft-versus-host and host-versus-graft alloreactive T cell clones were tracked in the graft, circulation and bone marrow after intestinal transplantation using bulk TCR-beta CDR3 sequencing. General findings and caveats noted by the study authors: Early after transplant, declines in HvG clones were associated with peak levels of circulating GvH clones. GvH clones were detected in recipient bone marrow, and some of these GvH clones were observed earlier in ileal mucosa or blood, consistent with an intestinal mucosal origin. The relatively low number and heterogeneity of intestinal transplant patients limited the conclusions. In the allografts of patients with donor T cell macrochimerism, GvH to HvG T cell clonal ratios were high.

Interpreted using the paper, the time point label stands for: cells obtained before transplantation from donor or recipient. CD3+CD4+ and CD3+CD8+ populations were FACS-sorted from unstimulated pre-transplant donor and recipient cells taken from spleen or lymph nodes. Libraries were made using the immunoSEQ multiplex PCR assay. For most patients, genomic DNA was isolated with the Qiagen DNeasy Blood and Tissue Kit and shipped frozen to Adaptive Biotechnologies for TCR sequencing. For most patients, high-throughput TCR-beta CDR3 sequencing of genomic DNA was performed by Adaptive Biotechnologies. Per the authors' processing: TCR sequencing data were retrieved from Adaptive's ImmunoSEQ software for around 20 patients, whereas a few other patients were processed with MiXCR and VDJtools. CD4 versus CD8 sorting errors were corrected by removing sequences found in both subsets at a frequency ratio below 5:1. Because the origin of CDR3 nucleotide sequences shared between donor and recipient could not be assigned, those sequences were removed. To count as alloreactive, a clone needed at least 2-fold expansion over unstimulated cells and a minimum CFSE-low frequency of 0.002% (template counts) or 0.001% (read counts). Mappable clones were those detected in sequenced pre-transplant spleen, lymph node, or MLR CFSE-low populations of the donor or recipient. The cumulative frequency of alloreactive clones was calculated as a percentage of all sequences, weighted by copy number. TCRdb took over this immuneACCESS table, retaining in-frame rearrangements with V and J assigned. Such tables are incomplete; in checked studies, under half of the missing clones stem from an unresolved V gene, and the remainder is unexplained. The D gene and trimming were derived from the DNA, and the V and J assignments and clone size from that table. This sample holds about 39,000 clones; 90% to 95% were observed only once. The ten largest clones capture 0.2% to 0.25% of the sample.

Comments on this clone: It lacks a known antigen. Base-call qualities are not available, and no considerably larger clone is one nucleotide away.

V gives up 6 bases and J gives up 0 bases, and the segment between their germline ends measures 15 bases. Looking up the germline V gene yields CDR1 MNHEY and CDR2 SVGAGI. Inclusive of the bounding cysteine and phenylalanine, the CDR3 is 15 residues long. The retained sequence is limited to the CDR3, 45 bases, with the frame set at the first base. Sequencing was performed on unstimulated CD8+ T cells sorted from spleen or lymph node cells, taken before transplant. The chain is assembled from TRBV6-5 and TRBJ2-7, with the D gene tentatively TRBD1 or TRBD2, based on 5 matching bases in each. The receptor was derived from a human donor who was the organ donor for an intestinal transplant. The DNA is TGTGCCAGCAGACCCCTCCCGGGACCCTCCTACGAGCAGTACTTC. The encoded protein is CASRPLPGPSYEQYF.